This T cell receptor beta chain was sequenced in a study of T cell clones after liver transplantation. Looking at the study overall: As an antigen-independent comparator, third-party-reactive TCRbeta sequences came from pre-transplant mixed lymphocyte reactions. Timepoints were pre-transplant, pre-withdrawal, and after withdrawal was completed or failed.

Here immunoSEQ multiplex PCR was the method, and the copy in TCRdb shows in-frame clones only, minus some. The sample has about 74,000 clones, under 90% seen once; the top ten hold around 0.66%. Germline CDR1 and CDR2: SGHRS and YFSETQ. Deletions cut 3 bases from V and 2 bases from J, with 9 bases between. The CDR3 covers 13 residues. The J gene is TRBJ2-7, the V gene TRBV5-1; D perhaps matches TRBD1 (5 bases). The specimen was CD4+ T cells from blood, collected before liver transplant. This receptor was obtained from a human donor who received a liver transplant. The CDR3 region is CASSSRATYEQYF. In DNA form, the CDR3 reads TGCGCCAGCAGCTCCAGGGCCACCTACGAGCAGTACTTC. The entire variable domain, with the rest obtained from reference TRBV5-1 and TRBJ2-7, is as follows: KAGVTQTPRYLIKTRGQQVTLSCSPISGHRSVSWYQQTPGQGLQFLFEYFSETQRNKGNFPGRFSGRQFSNSRSEMNVSTLELGDSALYLCASSSRATYEQYFGPGTRLTVT.